The T cell receptor (beta chain) under discussion was sequenced for a study of Graves' ophthalmopathy and Graves' hyperthyroidism. J was trimmed by 2 bases and V by 5 bases; bases with no gene match: 10. Germline V gene lookup returns CDR1 KGHSH and CDR2 LQKENI. This CDR3 is 16 amino acids long. Amplification of TCR beta CDR3 regions used RNA transcripts. RT-PCR was first run with HTBI primers, then multiplex PCR in a second round. TCRdb re-derived calls from the multiplex PCR reads in MiXCR, one entry per CDR3 protein. The repertoire holds a few hundred thousand distinct CDR3 sequences, with 15% as singletons.

The sample comprised peripheral blood. The receptor's source is a woman aged 18-35 years with stable Graves' hyperthyroidism. V is TRBV18 and J is TRBJ2-7; 9 bases align to TRBD1. The DNA for the CDR3 is TGTGCCAGCTCATCGGGACAGGGTGAGGGGGCCTACGAGCAGTACTTC. Its protein is CASSSGQGEGAYEQYF.